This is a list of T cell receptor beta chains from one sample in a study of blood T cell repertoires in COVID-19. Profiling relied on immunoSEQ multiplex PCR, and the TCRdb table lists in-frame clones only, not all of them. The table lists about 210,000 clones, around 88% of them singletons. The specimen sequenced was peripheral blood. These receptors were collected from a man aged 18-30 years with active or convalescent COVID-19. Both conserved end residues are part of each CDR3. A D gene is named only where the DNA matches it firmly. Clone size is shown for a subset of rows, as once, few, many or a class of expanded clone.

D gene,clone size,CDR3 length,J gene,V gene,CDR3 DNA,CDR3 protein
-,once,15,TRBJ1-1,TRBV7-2,TGTGCCAGCAGCTTAGGCCTCACATACAACACTGAAGCTTTCTTT,CASSLGLTYNTEAFF
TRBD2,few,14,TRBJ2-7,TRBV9,TGTGCCAGCAGCCCTGGACTAGCGGGGGACGAGCAGTACTTC,CASSPGLAGDEQYF
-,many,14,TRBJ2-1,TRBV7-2,TGTGCCAGCAGCTTATATACAGGGAACAATGAGCAGTTCTTC,CASSLYTGNNEQFF
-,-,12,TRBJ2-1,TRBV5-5,TGTGCCAGCAGCTTGGATATCAATGAGCAGTTCTTC,CASSLDINEQFF
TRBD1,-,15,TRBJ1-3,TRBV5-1,TGCGCCAGCAGCTTGGACGGGACAGGTCGAAACACCATATATTTT,CASSLDGTGRNTIYF
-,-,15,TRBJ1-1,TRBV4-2,TGTGCCAGCAGCCCTGAGACAGGAACGAACACTGAAGCTTTCTTT,CASSPETGTNTEAFF
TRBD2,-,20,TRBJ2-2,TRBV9,TGTGCCAGCAGCGTAGATGTTAGAGTAGGGACTAGCGGGGTTACCGGGGAGCTGTTTTTT,CASSVDVRVGTSGVTGELFF
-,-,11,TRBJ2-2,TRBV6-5,TGTGCCAGCAGTCGTACCGGGGAGCTGTTTTTT,CASSRTGELFF
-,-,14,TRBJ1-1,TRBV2,TGTGCCAGCAGGAACAGCCGGCTGAACACTGAAGCTTTCTTT,CASRNSRLNTEAFF
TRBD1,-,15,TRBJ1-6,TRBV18,TGTGCCAGCTCACCGGGACAGGGGAGAGGTTCACCCCTCCACTTT,CASSPGQGRGSPLHF
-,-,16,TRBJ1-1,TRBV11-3,TGTGCCAGCAGCCCAGGGCGAAGACAGAGGAACACTGAAGCTTTCTTT,CASSPGRRQRNTEAFF
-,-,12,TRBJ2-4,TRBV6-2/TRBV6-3,TGTGCCAGCAGTTACTCCCGGGGAGGTGGGTACTTC,CASSYSRGGGYF
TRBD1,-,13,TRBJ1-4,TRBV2,TGTGCCAGTAGGGACAGGGGGCCCCCGGAGGTGTTTTTT,CASRDRGPPEVFF
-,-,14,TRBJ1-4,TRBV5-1,TGCGCCAGCAGCACCGACTCAACTAATGAAAAACTGTTTTTT,CASSTDSTNEKLFF
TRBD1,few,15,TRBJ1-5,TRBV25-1,TGTGCCAGCAGTGCAAGGGACAGCGAGGTAGGGCCCCAGCATTTT,CASSARDSEVGPQHF
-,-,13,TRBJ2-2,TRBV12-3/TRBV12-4,TGTGCCAGCAGTCCCCAGGGCCCCGGGGAGCTGTTTTTT,CASSPQGPGELFF
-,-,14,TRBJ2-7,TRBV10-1,TGCGCCAGCAGTATCACAGGGAACTCCTACGAGCAGTACTTC,CASSITGNSYEQYF
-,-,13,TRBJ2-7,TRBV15,TGTGCCACCAGCAGGAGAGCATCCTACGAGCAGTACTTC,CATSRRASYEQYF
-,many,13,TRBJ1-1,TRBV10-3,TGTGCCATCGGAGAGGGAACAGGGTCCGAAGCTTTCTTT,CAIGEGTGSEAFF
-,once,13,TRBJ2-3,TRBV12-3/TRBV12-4,TGTGCCAGCACAGGACTGTTCACAGATACGCAGTATTTT,CASTGLFTDTQYF
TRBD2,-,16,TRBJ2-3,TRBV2,TGTGCCAGCAGTGGTCGTATAGCGGGAGTTGGAGATACGCAGTATTTT,CASSGRIAGVGDTQYF
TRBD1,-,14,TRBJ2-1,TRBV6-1,TGTGCCAGCAGTGATACCGGGACAGTTAATGAGCAGTTCTTC,CASSDTGTVNEQFF
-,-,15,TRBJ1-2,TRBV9,TGTGCCAGCAGCATGGGGGCAGATAATAACTATGGCTACACCTTC,CASSMGADNNYGYTF
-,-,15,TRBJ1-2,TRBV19,TGTGCCAGTAGTATTCAGCGTACGGAAAACTATGGCTACACCTTC,CASSIQRTENYGYTF
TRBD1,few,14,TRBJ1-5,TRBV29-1,TGCAGCGTAGCCTCCGGGACAGGGGATCAGCCCCAGCATTTT,CSVASGTGDQPQHF
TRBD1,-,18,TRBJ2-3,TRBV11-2,TGTGCCAGCAGCTTAGTAACAGGGGGCGCGAGCGGCACAGATACGCAGTATTTT,CASSLVTGGASGTDTQYF
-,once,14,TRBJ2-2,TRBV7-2,TGTGCCAGCAGCTACGGGATCTACACCGGGGAGCTGTTTTTT,CASSYGIYTGELFF
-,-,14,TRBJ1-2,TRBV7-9,TGTGCCAGCAGCTACCGGGAGGGTCCCTATGGCTACACCTTC,CASSYREGPYGYTF
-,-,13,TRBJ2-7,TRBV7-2,TGTGCCAGCAGCTTCGGTAATACCTACGAGCAGTACTTC,CASSFGNTYEQYF
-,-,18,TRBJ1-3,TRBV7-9,TGTGCCAGCAGCTTTTTTGGACAGAGGCGCCCCTCTGGAAACACCATATATTTT,CASSFFGQRRPSGNTIYF
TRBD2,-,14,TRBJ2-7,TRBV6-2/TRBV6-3,TGTGCCAGCAGTTACAGAGCGGGAGCCTACGAGCAGTACTTC,CASSYRAGAYEQYF
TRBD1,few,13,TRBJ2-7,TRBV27,TGTGCCAGCAGCTTAAGGGGGCATTCCGAGCAGTACTTC,CASSLRGHSEQYF
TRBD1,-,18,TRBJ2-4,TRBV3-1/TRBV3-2,TGTGCCAGCAGCCAAGAAACCGGGACAGAACTAGCCAAAAACATTCAGTACTTC,CASSQETGTELAKNIQYF
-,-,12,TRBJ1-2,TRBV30,TGTGCCTGGGCCCTGCACAGGGTCGGCTACACCTTC,CAWALHRVGYTF
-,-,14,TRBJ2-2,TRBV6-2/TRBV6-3,TGTGCCAGCAGTTACCACGGGGGCACCGGGGAGCTGTTTTTT,CASSYHGGTGELFF
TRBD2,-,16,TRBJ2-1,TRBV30,TGTGCCTGGACCTTCGGGACTAGCGGGACCCACAATGAGCAGTTCTTC,CAWTFGTSGTHNEQFF
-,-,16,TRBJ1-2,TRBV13,TGTGCCAGCAGCTCGGCCCTAGTTGAAGCTAACTATGGCTACACCTTC,CASSSALVEANYGYTF
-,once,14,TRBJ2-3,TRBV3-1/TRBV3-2,TGTGCCAGCAGCATGGCGGCCGGCACAGATACGCAGTATTTT,CASSMAAGTDTQYF
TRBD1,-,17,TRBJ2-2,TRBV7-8,TGTGCCAGCAGCTTAGAACAGGGGGGCGTAAAAACCGGGGAGCTGTTTTTT,CASSLEQGGVKTGELFF
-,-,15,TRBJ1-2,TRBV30,TGTGCCTGGAGTGTACGATTAGGACAGCTCTATGGCTACACCTTC,CAWSVRLGQLYGYTF
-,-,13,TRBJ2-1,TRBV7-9,TGTGCCAGCAGGGTAGCTCAGTACAATGAGCAGTTCTTC,CASRVAQYNEQFF
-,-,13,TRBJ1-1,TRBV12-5,TGTGCTAGTGGTTTGGGACACAACACTGAAGCTTTCTTT,CASGLGHNTEAFF
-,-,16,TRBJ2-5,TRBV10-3,TGTGCCATCAGTGACCTCACCCCGGGACATGAAGAGACCCAGTACTTC,CAISDLTPGHEETQYF
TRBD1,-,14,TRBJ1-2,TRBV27,TGTGCCAGCAGTTCCGGGACAGGGCCGAGCGGCTACACCTTC,CASSSGTGPSGYTF
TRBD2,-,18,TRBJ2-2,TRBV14,TGTGCCAGCAGCGAATCGAGCGAGCTAGCGGGAATCCCCGGGGAGCTGTTTTTT,CASSESSELAGIPGELFF
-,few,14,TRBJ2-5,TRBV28,TGTGCCAGCAGGGCACAGGGTAGTCAAGAGACCCAGTACTTC,CASRAQGSQETQYF
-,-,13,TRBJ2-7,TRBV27,TGTGCCAGCAGATTCCGCTGGGCCCACGAGCAGTACTTC,CASRFRWAHEQYF
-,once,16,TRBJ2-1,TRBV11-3,TGTGCCAGCAGCTTAGGGCCCCCTCGCCTGTTCAATGAGCAGTTCTTC,CASSLGPPRLFNEQFF
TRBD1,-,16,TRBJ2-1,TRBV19,TGTGCCAGTAGTATTTTCGAGGGACAGGTCTACAATGAGCAGTTCTTC,CASSIFEGQVYNEQFF
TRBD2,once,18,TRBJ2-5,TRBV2,TGTGCCAGCAGAGACACAAGGGCTAGCGGAGTGTACCAAGAGACCCAGTACTTC,CASRDTRASGVYQETQYF